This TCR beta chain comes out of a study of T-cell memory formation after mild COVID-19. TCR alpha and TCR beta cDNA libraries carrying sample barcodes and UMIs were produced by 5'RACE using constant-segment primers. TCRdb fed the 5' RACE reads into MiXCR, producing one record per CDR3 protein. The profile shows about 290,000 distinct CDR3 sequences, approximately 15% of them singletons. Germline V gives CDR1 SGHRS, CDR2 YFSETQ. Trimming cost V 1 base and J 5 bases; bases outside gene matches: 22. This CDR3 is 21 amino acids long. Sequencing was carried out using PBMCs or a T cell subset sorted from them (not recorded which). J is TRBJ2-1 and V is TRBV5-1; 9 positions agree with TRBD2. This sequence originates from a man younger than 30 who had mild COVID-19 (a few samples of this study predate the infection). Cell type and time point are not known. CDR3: CASSLREKWSRRGGAHNEQFF. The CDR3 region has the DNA TGCGCCAGCAGCTTGCGGGAAAAATGGTCAAGGCGCGGGGGGGCTCACAATGAGCAGTTCTTC.